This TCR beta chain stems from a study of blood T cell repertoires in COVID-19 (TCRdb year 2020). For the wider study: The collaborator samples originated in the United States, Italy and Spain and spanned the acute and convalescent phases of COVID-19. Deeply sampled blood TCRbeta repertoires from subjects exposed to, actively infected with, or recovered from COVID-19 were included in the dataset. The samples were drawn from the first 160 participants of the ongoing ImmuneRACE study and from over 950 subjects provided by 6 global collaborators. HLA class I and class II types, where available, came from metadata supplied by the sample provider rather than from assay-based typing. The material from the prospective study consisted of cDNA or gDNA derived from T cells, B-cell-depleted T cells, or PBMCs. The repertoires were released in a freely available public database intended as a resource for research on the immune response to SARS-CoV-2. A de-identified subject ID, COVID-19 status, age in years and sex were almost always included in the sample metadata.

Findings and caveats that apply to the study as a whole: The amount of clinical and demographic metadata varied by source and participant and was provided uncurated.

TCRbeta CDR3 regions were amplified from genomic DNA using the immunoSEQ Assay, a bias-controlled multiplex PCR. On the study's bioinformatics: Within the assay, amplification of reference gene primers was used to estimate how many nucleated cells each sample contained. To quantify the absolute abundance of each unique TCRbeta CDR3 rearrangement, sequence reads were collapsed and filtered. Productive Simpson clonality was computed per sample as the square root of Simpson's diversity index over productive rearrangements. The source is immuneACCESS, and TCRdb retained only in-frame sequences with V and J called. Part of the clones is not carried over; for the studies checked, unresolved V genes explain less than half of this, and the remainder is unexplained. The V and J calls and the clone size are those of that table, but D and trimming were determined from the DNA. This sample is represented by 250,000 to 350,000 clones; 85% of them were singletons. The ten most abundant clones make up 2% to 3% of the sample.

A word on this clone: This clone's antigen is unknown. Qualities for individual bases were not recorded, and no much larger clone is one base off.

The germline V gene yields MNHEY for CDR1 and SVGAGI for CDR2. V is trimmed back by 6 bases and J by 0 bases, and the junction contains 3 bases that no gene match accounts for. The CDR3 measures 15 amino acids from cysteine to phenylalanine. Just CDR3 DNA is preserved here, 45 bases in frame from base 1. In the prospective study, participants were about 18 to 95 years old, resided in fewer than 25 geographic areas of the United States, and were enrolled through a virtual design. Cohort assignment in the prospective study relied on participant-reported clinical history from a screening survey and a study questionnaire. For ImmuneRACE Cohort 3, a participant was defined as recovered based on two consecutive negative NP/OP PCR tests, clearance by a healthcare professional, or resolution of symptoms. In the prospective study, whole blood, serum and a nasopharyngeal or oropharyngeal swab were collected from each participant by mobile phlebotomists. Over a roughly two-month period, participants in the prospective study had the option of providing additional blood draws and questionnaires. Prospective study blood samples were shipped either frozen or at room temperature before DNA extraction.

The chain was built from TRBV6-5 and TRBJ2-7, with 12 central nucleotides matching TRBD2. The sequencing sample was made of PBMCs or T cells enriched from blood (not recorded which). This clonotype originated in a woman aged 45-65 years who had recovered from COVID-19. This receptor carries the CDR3 CASRLAGGSSYEQYF. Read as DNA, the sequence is TGTGCCAGCAGACTAGCGGGGGGCAGCTCCTACGAGCAGTACTTC.